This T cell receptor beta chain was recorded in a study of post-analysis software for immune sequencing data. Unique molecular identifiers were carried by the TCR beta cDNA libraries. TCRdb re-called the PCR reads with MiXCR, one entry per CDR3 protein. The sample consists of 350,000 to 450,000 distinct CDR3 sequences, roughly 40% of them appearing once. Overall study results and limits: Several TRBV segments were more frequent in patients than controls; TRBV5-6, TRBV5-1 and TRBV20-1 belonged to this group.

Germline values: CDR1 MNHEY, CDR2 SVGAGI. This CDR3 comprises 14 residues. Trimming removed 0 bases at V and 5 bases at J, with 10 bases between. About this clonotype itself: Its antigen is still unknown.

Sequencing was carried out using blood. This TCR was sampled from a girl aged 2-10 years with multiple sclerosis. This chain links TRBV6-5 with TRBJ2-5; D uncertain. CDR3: CASSYSTLSETQYF. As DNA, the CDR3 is TGTGCCAGCAGTTACTCGACACTATCGGAGACCCAGTACTTC.